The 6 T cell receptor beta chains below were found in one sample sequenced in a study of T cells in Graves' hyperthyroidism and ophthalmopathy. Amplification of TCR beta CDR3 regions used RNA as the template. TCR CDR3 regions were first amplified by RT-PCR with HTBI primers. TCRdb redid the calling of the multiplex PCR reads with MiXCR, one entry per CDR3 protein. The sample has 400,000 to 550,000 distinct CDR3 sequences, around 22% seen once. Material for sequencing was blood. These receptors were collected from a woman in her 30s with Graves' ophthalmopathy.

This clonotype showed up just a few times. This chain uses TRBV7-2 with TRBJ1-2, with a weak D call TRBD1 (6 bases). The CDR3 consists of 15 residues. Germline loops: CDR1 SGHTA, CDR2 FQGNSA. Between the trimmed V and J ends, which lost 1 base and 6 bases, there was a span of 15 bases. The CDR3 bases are TGTGCCAGCAGCTTAGACGCCCAGGGGAGTAATGGCTACACCTTC. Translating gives CASSLDAQGSNGYTF.

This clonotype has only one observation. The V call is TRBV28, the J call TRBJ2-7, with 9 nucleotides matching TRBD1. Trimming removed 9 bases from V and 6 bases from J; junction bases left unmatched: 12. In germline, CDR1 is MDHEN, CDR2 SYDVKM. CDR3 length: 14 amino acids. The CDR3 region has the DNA TGTGCCAGTACTGACGGGACAGGGCCGGGCGAGCAGTACTTC. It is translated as CASTDGTGPGEQYF.

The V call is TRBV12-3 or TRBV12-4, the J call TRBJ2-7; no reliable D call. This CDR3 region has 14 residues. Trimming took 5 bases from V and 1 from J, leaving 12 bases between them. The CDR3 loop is CASSASHGSYEQYF. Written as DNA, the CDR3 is TGTGCCAGCAGTGCCTCTCATGGTTCCTACGAGCAGTACTTC.

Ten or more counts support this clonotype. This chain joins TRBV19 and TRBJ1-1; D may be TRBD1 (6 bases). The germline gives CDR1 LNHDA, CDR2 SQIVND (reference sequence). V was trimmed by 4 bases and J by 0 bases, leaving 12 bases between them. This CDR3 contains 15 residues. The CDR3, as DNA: TGTGCCAGTAGTAAGGGGGAGATTATGAACACTGAAGCTTTCTTT. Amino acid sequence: CASSKGEIMNTEAFF.

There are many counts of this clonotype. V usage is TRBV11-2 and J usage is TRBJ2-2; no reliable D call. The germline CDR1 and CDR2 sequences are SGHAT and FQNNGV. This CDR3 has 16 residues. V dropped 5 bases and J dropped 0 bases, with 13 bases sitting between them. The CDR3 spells CASSPYDNSNTGELFF. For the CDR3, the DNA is TGTGCCAGCAGCCCATATGACAACTCGAACACCGGGGAGCTGTTTTTT.

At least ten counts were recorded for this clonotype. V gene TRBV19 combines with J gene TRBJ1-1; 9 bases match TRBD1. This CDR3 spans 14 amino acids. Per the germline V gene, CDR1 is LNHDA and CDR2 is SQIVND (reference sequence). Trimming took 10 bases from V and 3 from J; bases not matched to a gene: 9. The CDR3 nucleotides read TGTGCCACCTCTTCCTGGGACAGGGACACTGAAGCTTTCTTT. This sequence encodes CATSSWDRDTEAFF.